Detailed here is one T cell receptor (beta chain). As yet, its antigen is unknown. This sample is drawn from a study of beta chain features in type 1 diabetes. The overall study: There was similarity between patients and healthy donors in age, gender and cell yields.

Isolated RNA was reverse transcribed in full, so expressed TCRB transcripts were sequenced. Mean read depth for naive, central memory and regulatory T cell samples was about 3.6 million reads. This table comes from immunoSEQ multiplex PCR, and its TCRdb copy is limited to in-frame clones, with some not included. Among 300,000 to 350,000 clones, less than 9.5% were seen once, and the ten largest hold 0.44%. The junction had 20 bases not matched to a gene; V was cut back by 10 bases and J by 11 bases. Per the germline V gene, CDR1 is LNHDA and CDR2 is SQIVND (reference sequence). CDR3 length: 15 residues. Whole-study findings and limits: Shortening of TCRB CDR3s, moderate but significant, appeared in all four CD4+ subsets of Type 1 diabetes patients. The naive, central memory and Treg TCRB repertoires looked more alike in patients than they did in healthy donors.

This TCR was sampled from a woman younger than 35 in good health. The chain is built from TRBV19 and TRBJ1-5, with 7 bases fitting TRBD1. The specimen sequenced was central memory CD4+ T cells from blood. CDR3 nucleotides: TGTGCCACCTCACTGGAAGGGACAGTGGGGGAGGCCCAGCATTTT. Translation gives CATSLEGTVGEAQHF.